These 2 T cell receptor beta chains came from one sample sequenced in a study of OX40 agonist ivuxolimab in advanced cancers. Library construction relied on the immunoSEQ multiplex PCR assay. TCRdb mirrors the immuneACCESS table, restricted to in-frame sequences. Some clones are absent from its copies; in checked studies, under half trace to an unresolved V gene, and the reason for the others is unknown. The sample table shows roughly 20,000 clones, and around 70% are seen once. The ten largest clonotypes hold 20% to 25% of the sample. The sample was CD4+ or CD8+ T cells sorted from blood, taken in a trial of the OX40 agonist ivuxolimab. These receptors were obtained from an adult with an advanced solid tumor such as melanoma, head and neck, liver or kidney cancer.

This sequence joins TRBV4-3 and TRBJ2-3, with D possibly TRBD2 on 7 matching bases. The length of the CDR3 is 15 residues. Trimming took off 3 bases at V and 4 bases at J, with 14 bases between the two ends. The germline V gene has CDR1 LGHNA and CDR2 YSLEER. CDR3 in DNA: TGCGCCAGCAGCCACTTGGGGGGGGCTTCAGATACGCAGTATTTT. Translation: CASSHLGGASDTQYF.

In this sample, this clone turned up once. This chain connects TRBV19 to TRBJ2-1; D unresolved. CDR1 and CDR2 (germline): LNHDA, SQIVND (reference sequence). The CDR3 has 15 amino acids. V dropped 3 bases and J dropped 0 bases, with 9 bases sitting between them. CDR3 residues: CASSIVGLSYNEQFF. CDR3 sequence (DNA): TGTGCCAGTAGTATCGTGGGCCTCTCCTACAATGAGCAGTTCTTC.